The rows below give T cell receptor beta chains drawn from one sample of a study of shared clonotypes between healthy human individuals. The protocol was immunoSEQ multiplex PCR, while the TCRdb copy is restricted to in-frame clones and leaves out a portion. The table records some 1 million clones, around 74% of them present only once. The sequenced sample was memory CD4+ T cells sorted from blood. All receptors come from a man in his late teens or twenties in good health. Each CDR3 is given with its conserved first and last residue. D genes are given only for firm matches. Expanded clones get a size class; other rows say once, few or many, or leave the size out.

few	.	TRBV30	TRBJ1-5	CAWSTLTGPGSNQPQHF	TGTGCCTGGAGTACCCTCACCGGGCCCGGATCCAATCAGCCCCAGCATTTT
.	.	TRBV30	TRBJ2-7	CAWSPTLGTGTYEQYF	TGTGCCTGGAGTCCAACCCTCGGGACGGGTACCTACGAGCAGTACTTC
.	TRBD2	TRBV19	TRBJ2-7	CASSITSALSSYEQYF	TGTGCCAGTAGTATTACTAGCGCTCTCAGCTCCTACGAGCAGTACTTC
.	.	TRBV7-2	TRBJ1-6	CASVGAFVSPLHF	TGTGCCAGCGTGGGGGCGTTTGTTTCACCCCTCCACTTT
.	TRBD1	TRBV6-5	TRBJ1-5	CASSLGTGNQPQHF	TGTGCCAGCAGCCTCGGGACAGGTAATCAGCCCCAGCATTTT
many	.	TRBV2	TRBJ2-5	CASSPQETQYF	TGTGCCAGCAGCCCACAAGAGACCCAGTACTTC
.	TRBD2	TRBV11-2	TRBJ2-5	CASSGGRLETQYF	TGTGCCAGTAGCGGGGGGCGCCTGGAGACCCAGTACTTC
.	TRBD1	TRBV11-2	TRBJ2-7	CASSLRTGGSYEQYF	TGTGCCAGCAGCTTACGGACAGGGGGCTCCTACGAGCAGTACTTC
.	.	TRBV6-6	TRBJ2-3	CASSLGRGPDTQYF	TGTGCCAGCAGTTTGGGTAGGGGCCCAGATACGCAGTATTTT
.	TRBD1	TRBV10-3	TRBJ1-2	CAISSGTVHGYTF	TGTGCCATCAGTTCCGGGACAGTACATGGCTACACCTTC
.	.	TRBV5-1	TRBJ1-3	CVSSLAEIPSGNTIYF	TGCGTCAGCAGCTTGGCCGAGATACCCTCTGGAAACACCATATATTTT
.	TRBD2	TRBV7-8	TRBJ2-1	CASSFSRTSGVWNEQFF	TGTGCCAGCAGCTTTTCCCGCACTAGCGGGGTGTGGAATGAGCAGTTCTTC
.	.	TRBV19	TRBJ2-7	CASSIYYGSDYEQYF	TGTGCCAGTAGTATTTATTACGGGAGTGACTACGAGCAGTACTTC
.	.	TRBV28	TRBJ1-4	CASSLTGGNEKLFF	TGTGCCAGCAGTTTGACGGGGGGAAATGAAAAACTGTTTTTT
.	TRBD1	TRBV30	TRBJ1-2	CAWRRGLNYGYTF	TGTGCCTGGAGAAGGGGGCTGAACTATGGCTACACCTTC
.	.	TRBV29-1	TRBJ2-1	CSVAGTGYSYNEQFF	TGCAGCGTGGCCGGGACCGGCTACTCCTACAATGAGCAGTTCTTC
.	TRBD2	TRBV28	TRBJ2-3	CASSLSGGGAPDTQYF	TGTGCCAGCAGCCTATCCGGCGGGGGGGCGCCAGATACGCAGTATTTT
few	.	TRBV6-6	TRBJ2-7	CASSTNSYEQYF	TGTGCCAGCAGTACCAATTCTTACGAGCAGTACTTC
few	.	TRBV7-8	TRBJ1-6	CASSLGASYNSPLHF	TGTGCCAGCAGCTTAGGGGCCTCCTATAATTCACCCCTCCACTTT
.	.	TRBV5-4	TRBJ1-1	CASSLDSSGGGTEAFF	TGTGCCAGCAGCTTGGACTCGTCGGGGGGAGGTACTGAAGCTTTCTTT
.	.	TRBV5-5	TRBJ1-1	CASSLRWSGQNTEAFF	TGTGCCAGCAGCCTTCGGTGGTCGGGACAGAACACTGAAGCTTTCTTT
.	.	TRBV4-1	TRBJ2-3	CASSSLGDTQYF	TGCGCCAGCAGCTCCCTAGGGGATACGCAGTATTTT
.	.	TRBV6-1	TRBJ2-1	CATFTRLGNEQFF	TGTGCCACCTTCACTAGACTGGGGAATGAGCAGTTCTTC
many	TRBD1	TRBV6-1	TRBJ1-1	CASRLEQGENTEAFF	TGTGCCAGCAGGCTCGAACAGGGGGAGAACACTGAAGCTTTCTTT
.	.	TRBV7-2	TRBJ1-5	CASSLVKGAGQYSNQPQHF	TGTGCCAGCAGCTTAGTAAAAGGAGCGGGACAATATAGCAATCAGCCCCAGCATTTT
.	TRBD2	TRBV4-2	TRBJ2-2	CASSQGTSGGELFF	TGTGCCAGCAGCCAAGGGACTAGCGGCGGGGAGCTGTTTTTT
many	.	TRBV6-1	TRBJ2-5	CASSFISGETQYF	TGTGCCAGCAGCTTTATCTCGGGGGAGACCCAGTACTTC
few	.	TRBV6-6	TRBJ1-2	CASSYDGYTF	TGTGCCAGCAGTTACGATGGCTACACCTTC
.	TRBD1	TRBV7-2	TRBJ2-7	CASSLDRGVYYEQYF	TGTGCCAGCAGCTTAGACAGGGGGGTTTACTACGAGCAGTACTTC
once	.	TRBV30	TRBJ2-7	CAWSGGQRTYEQYF	TGTGCCTGGAGCGGGGGACAGCGCACCTACGAGCAGTACTTC
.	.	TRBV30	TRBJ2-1	CAWSGGRGGSYNEQFF	TGTGCCTGGAGTGGGGGACGGGGCGGATCCTACAATGAGCAGTTCTTC
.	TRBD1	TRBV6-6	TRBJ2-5	CASRLGQNQETQYF	TGTGCCAGCAGGCTGGGACAGAACCAAGAGACCCAGTACTTC
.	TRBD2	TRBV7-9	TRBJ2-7	CASSLAGGSPYEQYF	TGTGCCAGCAGCCTAGCGGGTGGCAGCCCCTACGAGCAGTACTTC
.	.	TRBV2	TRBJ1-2	CASSETDRPQGGYTF	TGTGCCAGCAGTGAGACAGACAGACCCCAAGGGGGCTACACCTTC
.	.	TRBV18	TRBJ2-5	CASSPRDSQETQYF	TGTGCCAGCTCACCGCGGGACAGTCAGGAGACCCAGTACTTC
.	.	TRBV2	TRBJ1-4	CASKPISRGSTNEKLFF	TGTGCCAGCAAACCTATTTCCCGGGGATCAACTAATGAAAAACTGTTTTTT
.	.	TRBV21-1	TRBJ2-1	CASPQTRGGNEQFF	TGTGCCAGCCCCCAGACGCGGGGGGGAAATGAGCAGTTCTTC